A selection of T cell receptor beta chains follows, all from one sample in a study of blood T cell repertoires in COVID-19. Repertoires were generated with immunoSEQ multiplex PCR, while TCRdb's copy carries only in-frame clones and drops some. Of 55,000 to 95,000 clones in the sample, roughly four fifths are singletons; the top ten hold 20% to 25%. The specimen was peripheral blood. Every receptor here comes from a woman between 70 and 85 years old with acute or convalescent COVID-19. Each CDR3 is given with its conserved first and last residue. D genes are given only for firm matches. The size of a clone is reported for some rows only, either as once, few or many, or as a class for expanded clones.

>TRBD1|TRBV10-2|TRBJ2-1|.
TGCGCCAGCGACAACAGGGGCTCCTACAATGAGCAGTTCTTC
CASDNRGSYNEQFF
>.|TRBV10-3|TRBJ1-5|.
TGTGCCATCTCCTCGGAGGGGCATGATCAGCCCCAGCATTTT
CAISSEGHDQPQHF
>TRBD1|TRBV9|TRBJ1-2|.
TGTGCCAGCAGCTCCTTAAACAGGGGGCTGGGTGGCTACACCTTC
CASSSLNRGLGGYTF
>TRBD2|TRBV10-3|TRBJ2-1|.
TGTGCCATCAGTGAGGCTAGCGGAATATACAATGAGCAGTTCTTC
CAISEASGIYNEQFF
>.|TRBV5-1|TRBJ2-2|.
TGCGCCAGCAGCTTGGCCACAGGGATCGGGGAGCTGTTTTTT
CASSLATGIGELFF
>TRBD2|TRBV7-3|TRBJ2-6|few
TGTGCCAGCAGCTTATCCGCCGGCGGGAGGGGGGCCAACGTCCTGACTTTC
CASSLSAGGRGANVLTF
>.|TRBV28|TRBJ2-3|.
TGTGCCAGCAGACTAGGGAGCACAGATACGCAGTATTTT
CASRLGSTDTQYF
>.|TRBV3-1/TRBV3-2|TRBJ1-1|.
TGTGCCAGCAGCCAAATGTCGGCCCTGAGGGCTGAAGCTTTCTTT
CASSQMSALRAEAFF
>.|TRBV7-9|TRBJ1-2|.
TGTGCCAGCAGCACGGAGACAGGCTTCTATGGCTACACCTTC
CASSTETGFYGYTF
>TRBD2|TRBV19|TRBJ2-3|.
TGTGCCAGTAGTCCGTACTTAGCGGGAGGGCCGCGGTCAGATACGCAGTATTTT
CASSPYLAGGPRSDTQYF
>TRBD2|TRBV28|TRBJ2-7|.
TGTGCCAGCAGTTTAGGGACTAGCGGACCCTACGAGCAGTACTTC
CASSLGTSGPYEQYF
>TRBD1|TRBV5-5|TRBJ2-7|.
TGTGCCAGCAGCCCTGGACAGGGGGCCTACGAGCAGTACTTC
CASSPGQGAYEQYF
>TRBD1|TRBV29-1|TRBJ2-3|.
TGCAGCGTAGACAGGGGGCAAGGTACAGATACGCAGTATTTT
CSVDRGQGTDTQYF
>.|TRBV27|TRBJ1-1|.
TGTGCCAGCAGTGCAGAACCCTGGGGAGGCACTGAAGCTTTCTTT
CASSAEPWGGTEAFF
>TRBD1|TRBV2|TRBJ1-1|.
TGTGCCAGCAGTCGTCCCGGGACAGGGGTCCTGAGCACTGAAGCTTTCTTT
CASSRPGTGVLSTEAFF
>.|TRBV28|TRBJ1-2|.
TGTGCCAGCACCTCCGGTCCGAAGGGCTACACCTTC
CASTSGPKGYTF
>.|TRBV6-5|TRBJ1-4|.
TGTGCCAGCAGCCCAGGAGGGGTAGAGGAAAAACTGTTTTTT
CASSPGGVEEKLFF
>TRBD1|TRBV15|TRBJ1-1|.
TGTGCCACCAGCAGGGGGACAGGGGTCACTGAAGCTTTCTTT
CATSRGTGVTEAFF
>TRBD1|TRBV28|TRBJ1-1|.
TGTGCCAGCAGTTATCAGGGGGCCCGGGCCCTTGAAGCTTTCTTT
CASSYQGARALEAFF
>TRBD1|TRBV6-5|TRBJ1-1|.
TGTGCCAGCAGGGGGACAGGGGCAATGAACACTGAAGCTTTCTTT
CASRGTGAMNTEAFF
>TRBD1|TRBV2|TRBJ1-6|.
TGTGCCAGCAGAGGGACAGGGCCTCCCTCCTATAATTCACCCCTCCACTTT
CASRGTGPPSYNSPLHF
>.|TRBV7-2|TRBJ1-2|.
TGTGCCAGCAGCTTTACCCGGGAAGGCCAAGGTGGCTACACCTTC
CASSFTREGQGGYTF
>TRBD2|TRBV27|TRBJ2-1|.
TGTGCCAGCAGTCCCCCAGCGGGAGGGCCAGTAAATGAGCAGTTCTTC
CASSPPAGGPVNEQFF
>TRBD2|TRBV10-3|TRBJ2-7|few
TGTGCCATCAGGGATGCTAGCGGGAGACGCGAGCAGTACTTC
CAIRDASGRREQYF
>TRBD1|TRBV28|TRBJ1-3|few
TGTGCCAGCAGTTTCTCGGACAGGGCGATCTCTGGAAACACCATATATTTT
CASSFSDRAISGNTIYF
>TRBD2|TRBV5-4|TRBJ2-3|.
TGTGCCAGCAGCACCTTACTAGCGGCTACGCAGTATTTT
CASSTLLAATQYF
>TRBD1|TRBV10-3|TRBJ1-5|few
TGTGCCACCGCCGGACAGGACAATCAGCCCCAGCATTTT
CATAGQDNQPQHF
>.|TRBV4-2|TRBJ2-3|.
TGTGCCAGCAGCAGAGACACCACAGATACGCAGTATTTT
CASSRDTTDTQYF